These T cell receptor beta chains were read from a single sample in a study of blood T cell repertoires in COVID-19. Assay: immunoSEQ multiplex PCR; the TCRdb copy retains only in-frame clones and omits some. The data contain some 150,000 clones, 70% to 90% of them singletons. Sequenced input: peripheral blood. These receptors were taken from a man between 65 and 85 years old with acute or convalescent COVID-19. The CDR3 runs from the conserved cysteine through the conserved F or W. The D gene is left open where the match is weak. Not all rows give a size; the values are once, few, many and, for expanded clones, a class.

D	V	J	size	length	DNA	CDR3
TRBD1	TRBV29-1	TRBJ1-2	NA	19	TGCAGCGTTGAACCCCCTCCGGGACAGGGGGCCGGAGCTAACTATGGCTACACCTTC	CSVEPPPGQGAGANYGYTF
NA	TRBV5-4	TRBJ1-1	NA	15	TGTGCCAGCAGCTTGGATCAGGGCCCGAACACTGAAGCTTTCTTT	CASSLDQGPNTEAFF
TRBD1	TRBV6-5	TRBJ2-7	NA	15	TGTGCCAGCAGCCTAGGGACAGGTTATTTGTACGAGCAGTACTTC	CASSLGTGYLYEQYF
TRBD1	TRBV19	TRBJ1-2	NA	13	TGTGCCAGTAGCCCGACAGGGAACTATGGCTACACCTTC	CASSPTGNYGYTF
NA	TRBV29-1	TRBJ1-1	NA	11	TGCAGCGTTTCTCAGGGGTCGTCAGCTTTCTTT	CSVSQGSSAFF
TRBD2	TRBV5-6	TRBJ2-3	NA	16	TGTGCCAGCAGCTTGTTGATTAGCGGGAGCACAGATACGCAGTATTTT	CASSLLISGSTDTQYF
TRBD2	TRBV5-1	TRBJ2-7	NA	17	TGCGCCAGCAGCTTCGGGACTAGCGGAGCCCGCTCCTACGAGCAGTACTTC	CASSFGTSGARSYEQYF
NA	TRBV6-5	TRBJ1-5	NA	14	TGTGCCAGCGCCGGTAGGGGGACCAATCAGCCCCAGCATTTT	CASAGRGTNQPQHF
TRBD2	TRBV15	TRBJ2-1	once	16	TGTGCCACCAGCAGAGATTGGGGACTAGCGGGAGTCGAGCAGTTCTTC	CATSRDWGLAGVEQFF
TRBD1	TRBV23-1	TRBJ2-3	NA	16	TGCGCCAGCAGTCAATCAACAGGGGGCAGCACAGATACGCAGTATTTT	CASSQSTGGSTDTQYF
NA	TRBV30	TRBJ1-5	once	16	TGTGCCTGGAGCCCCATTACAGCTTCTTCCAATCAGCCCCAGCATTTT	CAWSPITASSNQPQHF
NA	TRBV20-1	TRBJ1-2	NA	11	TGCAGTTTACATACAGCCTCCCTTTTCACCTTC	CSLHTASLFTF
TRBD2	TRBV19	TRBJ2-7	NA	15	TGTGCCAGTAGTGATCGACTAGCGGGAGGGTACGAGCAGTACTTC	CASSDRLAGGYEQYF
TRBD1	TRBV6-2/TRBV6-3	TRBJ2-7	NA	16	TGTGCCAGCAGTGGCGGGCCGGGACAGCCAACCTACGAGCAGTACTTC	CASSGGPGQPTYEQYF
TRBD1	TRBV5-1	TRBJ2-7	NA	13	TGCGCCAACTCGGACAGGGGATCCTACGAGCAGTACTTC	CANSDRGSYEQYF